This T cell receptor beta chain derives from a study of T cell changes during pregnancy in multiple sclerosis. Generated by immunoSEQ multiplex PCR, the TCRdb table keeps only in-frame clones and is missing some. This sample has 95,000 to 100,000 clones, with about 91% found just once. This CDR3 region has 15 residues. The germline gives CDR1 SGHNT, CDR2 YYREEE (reference sequence). Trimming cost V 0 bases and J 7 bases; bases outside gene matches: 5. This clone appeared a single time. The receptor's source is a female donor with multiple sclerosis, enrolled in a pregnancy study. The starting material was peripheral blood, obtained in the second trimester of pregnancy. This chain joins TRBV5-4 and TRBJ2-1, with TRBD2 identical over 9 bases. The CDR3 DNA reads TGTGCCAGCAGCTTGGATAGCGGGAGTCTTAATGAGCAGTTCTTC. This sequence encodes CASSLDSGSLNEQFF.